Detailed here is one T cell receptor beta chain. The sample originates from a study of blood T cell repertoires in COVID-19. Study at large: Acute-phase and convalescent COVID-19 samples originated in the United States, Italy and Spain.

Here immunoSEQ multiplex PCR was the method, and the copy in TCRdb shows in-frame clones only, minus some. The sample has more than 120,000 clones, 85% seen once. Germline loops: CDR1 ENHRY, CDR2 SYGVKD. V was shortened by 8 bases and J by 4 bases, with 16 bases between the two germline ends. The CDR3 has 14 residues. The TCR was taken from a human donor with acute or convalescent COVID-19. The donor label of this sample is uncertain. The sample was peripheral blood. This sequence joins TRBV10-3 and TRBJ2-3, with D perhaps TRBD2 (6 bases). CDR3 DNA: TGTGCCATCCGCGACGGTAGCGGCCCAGATACGCAGTATTTT. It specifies CAIRDGSGPDTQYF.